The 2 T cell receptor beta chains reported below all come from one sample, sequenced in a study of glioma-infiltrating T cells after dendritic cell vaccination. The repertoire was sequenced with immunoSEQ multiplex PCR; TCRdb's copy has only in-frame clones and lacks some. In the table there are approximately 91,000 clones, 75% to 90% of which are singletons. Time point defined: after dendritic cell vaccination, including at tumor progression/relapse. The source material was blood, sampled after dendritic cell vaccination. Every receptor here comes from a human donor with glioblastoma.

V usage is TRBV27 and J usage is TRBJ2-7, with a tentative D call TRBD2 (5 bases). V was pared by 5 bases and J by 8 bases, with 13 bases between. The CDR3 length is 12 residues. Per germline, CDR1 MNHEY and CDR2 SMNVEV (reference sequence). The CDR3 is CASSQRIAQQYV. CDR3 nucleotide sequence: TGTGCCAGCAGTCAGCGAATAGCGCAGCAGTACGTC.

The table lists this clone with a count of one. The rearrangement joins TRBV5-1 to TRBJ1-5; TRBD1 aligns across 8 bases. The CDR3 totals 16 residues. Losses at the gene ends were 0 bases for V and 6 bases for J; bases not matched to a gene: 8. Germline V gene lookup returns CDR1 SGHRS and CDR2 YFSETQ. CDR3 coding DNA: TGCGCCAGCAGCTTGGATCCCCAGGGGGCTGGTCAGCCCCAGCATTTT. It yields the protein CASSLDPQGAGQPQHF.